The subject of this entry is one T cell receptor beta chain. Its antigen is not identified. This specimen belongs to a study of T-cell reconstitution after alpha-beta-depleted transplantation in children. The authors prepared the TCRbeta library with unique molecular identifiers. MiXCR, run by TCRdb on the PCR reads, gives a single entry per CDR3 protein. The data hold about a million distinct CDR3 sequences, with roughly 29% observed a single time. The study, taken as a whole, reports: It was reported that alpha-beta T cells came from several hundred expanded graft clones (about two months after transplant). A year post-transplant, T-cell counts and diversity derived mostly from newly produced T cells. The origin of high day-60 TCRbeta diversity in some patients lay in surviving recipient T cells and thymic progenitors.

The ends were cut back, 2 bases at V and 4 bases at J, with 15 bases in the middle. Germline V lookup: CDR1 KGHSH, CDR2 LQKENI. There are 16 residues in the CDR3. J is TRBJ1-5 and V is TRBV18; TRBD1 is a possible D gene (5 bases). The sample here was PBMCs, mostly from graft donor cells, taken 360 days after TCRalphabeta/CD19-depleted stem cell transplant. This receptor was taken from a boy younger than two who had a stem cell transplant for SCID, so the T cells may come from the graft donor. The CDR3 spells CASSPGTPAGNQPQHF. The CDR3 nucleotides are TGTGCCAGCTCACCAGGGACCCCGGCGGGGAATCAGCCCCAGCATTTT.